This is a list of T cell receptor beta chains from one sample in a study of shared clonotypes between healthy human individuals. Using immunoSEQ multiplex PCR, the repertoire was profiled, and TCRdb retains in-frame clones only, with some absent. The table shows some 2.1 million clones, with 90% to 95% occurring only once. Sequenced: naive CD8+ T cells from PBMCs. The receptors shown here come from a young man in good health. Some clones in this sample may be carry-over from other donors' samples. Each CDR3 is given without its conserved first and last residue. Fields, in order: J gene, V gene, CDR3 protein.

TRBJ2-5	TRBV19	ASSIGRAGETQY
TRBJ1-1	TRBV7-9	ASSLGQGAHTEAF
TRBJ2-5	TRBV2	ASSELRAGPETQY
TRBJ1-1	TRBV6-1	ATTATGTVFEAF
TRBJ2-4	TRBV14	ASSQVDREDIQY
TRBJ1-5	TRBV6-6	ASRHRDTLNQPQH
TRBJ1-2	TRBV28	ASSLSLNTGDFHGYT
TRBJ2-5	TRBV29-1	SALRETQY
TRBJ1-4	TRBV4-3	ASSQTLQGERGNEKLF
TRBJ1-2	TRBV10-3	AISEPDTTGFGYT
TRBJ2-7	TRBV4-1	ASSRGGNAYEQY
TRBJ2-1	TRBV27	ASSLSTSGGFHEQF
TRBJ1-5	TRBV5-1	ASSLVGGETFNQPQH
TRBJ2-1	TRBV11-3	ASSLFGAGAYYNEQF
TRBJ1-1	TRBV10-2	ASSALPSNEAF
TRBJ1-1	TRBV29-1	SAYPPEAF
TRBJ2-5	TRBV6-5	ASSAVGQGIGTQY
TRBJ2-7	TRBV7-3	ASSLKLDEQY
TRBJ1-1	TRBV27	ASSLRTGGGTEAF
TRBJ1-2	TRBV6-1	ASSEARGAGYT
TRBJ1-3	TRBV7-9	ASSLAPVGNTIY
TRBJ2-7	TRBV5-6	ASSSGTPAEQY
TRBJ2-7	TRBV5-6	ASSRGAVAGFYEQY
TRBJ2-7	TRBV19	ASTLGQGDEQY
TRBJ2-7	TRBV6-4	ASSDSGTYEQY
TRBJ2-1	TRBV27	ASGRGAYNEQF
TRBJ2-1	TRBV27	ASSLMLAGGSSYNEQF
TRBJ2-7	TRBV7-9	ASSNSVHEQY
TRBJ2-5	TRBV1	TSSHRGLADKETQY
TRBJ2-7	TRBV5-1	ASSFGTGFYEQY
TRBJ1-3	TRBV19	ASSIEPHRSSGNTIY
TRBJ2-5	TRBV6-5	ASSYSSGLLKTQY
TRBJ1-2	TRBV7-8	ASSPAGRGNYGYT
TRBJ2-1	TRBV27	ASSLLGEGPRWQF
TRBJ2-3	TRBV19	ASSIIGGPDTQY
TRBJ1-4	TRBV21-1	ASSIRSEKLF
TRBJ2-2	TRBV10-3	AIITGAGELF
TRBJ1-5	TRBV27	ASSYRAGQPQH
TRBJ2-1	TRBV29-1	SVEGETRYNEQF
TRBJ2-7	TRBV5-1	ASSARQGGPTYEQY
TRBJ1-2	TRBV7-9	ASSPRTAGNGYT
TRBJ2-1	TRBV4-1	ASSQGLGGNEQF
TRBJ2-7	TRBV13	ASSPNSGTMSYEQY
TRBJ2-3	TRBV7-3	ASSLIAGSSTDTQY
TRBJ2-3	TRBV28	ASGLAGGHPDTQY
TRBJ1-2	TRBV9	ASSPPRGQGLNYGYT
TRBJ1-4	TRBV5-4	ASSLAGGREKLF
TRBJ2-7	TRBV5-1	ASSLTLAADYEQY
TRBJ2-3	TRBV10-1	ASSGSPWGTDTQY
TRBJ1-5	TRBV27	ASRPGFSNQPQH
TRBJ1-2	TRBV5-6	ASSLYDSGVRGYT
TRBJ2-3	TRBV18	ASSLDSTDTQY